One sample yielded the 29 T cell receptor beta chains listed below, sequenced in a study of T cells after yellow fever vaccination (dated by TCRdb to the late 2010s). The receptor library was made with 5' RACE. TCRdb records Illumina HiSeq 2500 as the sequencer. The raw public reads went through TCRdb reprocessing: fastp at Q25, MiXCR clone calling, in-frame beta chains kept. Here each entry gathers all rows of one CDR3 protein and keeps the most common genes and DNA. The sample includes 360,000 or so distinct CDR3 sequences, with roughly 11% observed a single time. The ten largest clones represent roughly 18% of the sample. The treatment or condition label on this specimen signifies: live attenuated yellow fever vaccine strain. The material was PBMCs, obtained on the day of the first yellow fever vaccination. These receptors were obtained from a man between 18 and 29 years old who received the YFV17D yellow fever vaccine.

This clonotype has only a few counts. The rearrangement uses TRBV7-2 and TRBJ2-3; D is ambiguous. The V gene's germline CDR1 is SGHTA and CDR2 FQGNSA. The germline V and J ends were trimmed by 2 bases and 4 bases, with 13 bases remaining between them. The CDR3 spans 15 residues. In DNA, the CDR3 is TGTGCCAGCAGCTTAATCACCCTCCCCGCAGATACGCAGTATTTT. The encoded protein is CASSLITLPADTQYF.

This chain uses TRBV12-3 or TRBV12-4 with TRBJ1-2; TRBD1 aligns across 7 bases. The CDR3 consists of 14 residues. The trim removed 1 base at V and 7 bases at J, leaving 6 bases unmatched. The CDR3 DNA reads as TGTGCCAGCAGTTTAGAGGGGGCGCGAGGTGGCTACACCTTC. It is translated as CASSLEGARGGYTF.

The chain recombines TRBV6-5 with TRBJ2-1; 8 nucleotides match TRBD1. CDR1 MNHEY and CDR2 SVGAGI come from the germline V gene. Trimming removed 2 bases from V and 0 bases from J; junction bases left unmatched: 0. This CDR3 has 15 residues. The CDR3 loop reads CASSYTGGSYNEQFF. The CDR3 DNA is TGTGCCAGCAGTTACACAGGGGGCTCCTACAATGAGCAGTTCTTC.

The chain has TRBV2 and TRBJ2-7, with 7 bases lining up with TRBD1. The CDR3 spans 15 residues. Germline V CDR1 and CDR2: SNHLY, FYNNEI. The V and J ends lost 0 bases and 4 bases, in that order; junction bases with no gene match: 6. CDR3 coding DNA: TGTGCCAGCAGTGAAGCGATCAGGACAGGATACGAGCAGTACGTC. Translated: CASSEAIRTGYEQYV.

This clonotype was observed once. The chain combines TRBV7-2 with TRBJ1-2; D unresolved. CDR1 SGHTA and CDR2 FQGNSA come from the germline V gene. The ends were cut back, 5 bases at V and 2 bases at J, with 9 bases in the middle. This CDR3 region has 13 residues. DNA for the CDR3: TGTGCCAGCAGCAAAGACGACAACTATGGCTACACCTTC. Translating gives CASSKDDNYGYTF.

This chain joins TRBV27 and TRBJ2-6, with D tentatively TRBD1 (5 bases). The CDR3 extends over 17 amino acids. Deletions cut 3 bases from V and 2 bases from J, with 14 bases between. Germline CDR1 is MNHEY and CDR2 is SMNVEV (reference sequence). In nucleotides, the CDR3 is TGTGCCAGCAGTTTTTTAGGGGAACTAACTGGGGCCAACGTCCTGACTTTC. Translating gives CASSFLGELTGANVLTF.

CDR3 DNA sequence: TGTGCCAGCACCCCCGGCTTTGGTGGCAATCAGCCCCAGCATTTT. This gives the protein CASTPGFGGNQPQHF. The chain is built from TRBV7-2 and TRBJ1-5, with D unclear. The germline V gene encodes CDR1 SGHTA and CDR2 FQGNSA. The ends were cut back, 7 bases at V and 2 bases at J, with 15 bases in the middle. The CDR3 is 15 amino acids.

V and J are TRBV20-1 and TRBJ2-1; possible D gene TRBD1, 5 bases. Germline CDR1 DFQATT, CDR2 SNEGSKA (reference sequence). There are 10 residues in the CDR3. V shed 6 bases and J shed 9 bases, with 9 bases lying between them. The CDR3 nucleotides read TGCAGTGCACAGGATGGTGAGCAGTTCTTC. This gives the protein CSAQDGEQFF.

This clonotype was found many times. This chain connects TRBV7-6 to TRBJ2-1; D ambiguous. The germline V gene has CDR1 SGHVS and CDR2 FNYEAQ. The V end was cut by 5 bases, the J end by 5 bases, with 10 bases between. This CDR3 contains 13 residues. The CDR3 bases are TGTGCCAGCAGCCCGATGGGCCACAATGAGCAGTTCTTC. Translation gives CASSPMGHNEQFF.

The chain uses TRBV18 and TRBJ2-3; 10 bases fit TRBD2. The junction had 5 bases not matched to a gene; V was cut back by 3 bases and J by 5 bases. This CDR3 comprises 15 residues. Germline-derived CDR1 and CDR2 are KGHSH and LQKENI. CDR3 DNA sequence: TGTGCCAGCTCACCGACGCTAGCGGGGGAAGATACGCAGTATTTT. Translation gives CASSPTLAGEDTQYF.

The rearrangement joins TRBV19 to TRBJ2-7, with TRBD2 as a possible D gene (7 bases). The CDR3 covers 16 residues. V was pared by 5 bases and J by 2 bases, with 19 bases between. CDR1 is LNHDA, CDR2 SQIVND, per germline (reference sequence). The CDR3 sequence is CASSPNGGPTPYEQYF. The CDR3 DNA reads as TGTGCCAGTAGTCCGAACGGGGGGCCGACCCCCTACGAGCAGTACTTC.

V and J are TRBV20-1 and TRBJ1-3; D perhaps matches TRBD1 (5 bases). The CDR3 runs to 14 residues. The germline V gene has CDR1 DFQATT and CDR2 SNEGSKA (reference sequence). V was shortened by 5 bases and J by 0 bases, with 11 bases between the two germline ends. The CDR3 sequence: CSASRVSSGNTIYF. The CDR3 nucleotides read TGCAGTGCTTCCAGGGTCAGCTCTGGAAACACCATATATTTT.

The chain couples TRBV7-3 to TRBJ2-5, with D hard to call. Germline-derived CDR1 and CDR2 are SGHTA and FQGTGA. The CDR3 contains 13 residues. Trimming left V 1 base short and J 3 bases short, with 6 bases between. For the CDR3, the DNA is TGTGCCAGCAGCTTAAGTAAGGAAGAGACCCAGTACTTC. Protein sequence: CASSLSKEETQYF.

The chain is built from TRBV20-1 and TRBJ2-5; 9 bases are a match to TRBD2. CDR1 is DFQATT, CDR2 SNEGSKA, per germline (reference sequence). Trimming took 1 base from V and 5 from J; bases not matched to a gene: 14. The CDR3 is 17 amino acids. The CDR3 region is CSARAGLAGYGWETQYF. The CDR3 DNA is TGCAGTGCTAGAGCAGGGCTAGCGGGGTATGGCTGGGAGACCCAGTACTTC.

This clonotype was counted many times. The genes are TRBV4-3 and TRBJ2-7, with D perhaps TRBD1 (7 bases). CDR1 LGHNA and CDR2 YSLEER come from the germline V gene. Trimming shortened V by 0 bases and J by 6 bases, and 15 bases separated the two germline ends. The CDR3 covers 15 residues. The chain's CDR3 is CASSQDGQGGTEQYV. The CDR3 region has the DNA TGCGCCAGCAGCCAAGACGGTCAGGGGGGAACCGAGCAGTACGTC.

V gene TRBV5-5 combines with J gene TRBJ2-7, with D unclear. V lost 4 bases and J lost 5, with 10 bases in between. The germline gives CDR1 SGHKS, CDR2 YYEKEE (reference sequence). The CDR3 runs 12 residues. CDR3 sequence reads: CASSPGLHEQYF. In nucleotides, the CDR3 is TGTGCCAGCAGCCCCGGGCTGCACGAGCAGTACTTC.

This clonotype was picked up a small number of times. V gene TRBV29-1 combines with J gene TRBJ1-1, with D uncertain. Germline V gene lookup returns CDR1 SQVTM and CDR2 ANQGSEA. CDR3 length: 12 amino acids. The V end was cut by 4 bases, the J end by 0 bases, with 6 bases between. The CDR3 DNA is TGCAGCGTTGCGAAGATGAACACTGAAGCTTTCTTT. Its protein is CSVAKMNTEAFF.

This clonotype was found many times. V and J are TRBV14 and TRBJ1-2; the D is unclear. This CDR3 contains 13 residues. Trimming stripped 3 bases from V and 4 bases from J, with 9 bases between. Germline CDR1 is SGHDN and CDR2 is FVKESK. CDR3 protein: CASSHGPSYGYTF. Written as DNA, the CDR3 is TGTGCCAGCAGCCACGGGCCTTCCTATGGCTACACCTTC.

The chain recombines TRBV20-1 with TRBJ2-1; perhaps D is TRBD1 or TRBD2 (6 bases each). Per germline, CDR1 DFQATT and CDR2 SNEGSKA (reference sequence). The V end lost 0 bases, the J end lost 10 bases, and 13 bases lay between the germline ends. The CDR3 consists of 13 residues. The CDR3 DNA follows: TGCAGTGCTAGAGACGGGGGCCGCAGGGAGCAGTTCTTC. This sequence encodes CSARDGGRREQFF.

This clonotype came up a few times. The chain employs TRBV4-1 and TRBJ2-1, with D possibly called TRBD1 or TRBD2 (6 bases each). Germline lookup yields CDR1 MGHRA and CDR2 YSYEKL. This CDR3 is 16 amino acids long. The V and J ends lost 4 bases and 5 bases respectively, with 18 bases between them. Here the CDR3 reads CASSRPQGTPNNEQFF. In nucleotides, the CDR3 is TGCGCCAGCAGCCGCCCCCAGGGGACTCCTAACAATGAGCAGTTCTTC.

CDR3 sequence: CASSSSRTLYTDTQYF. The CDR3 DNA is TGTGCCAGCAGCTCGTCGCGGACCCTATATACAGATACGCAGTATTTT. The genes are TRBV7-9 and TRBJ2-3; D not resolved. The CDR3 totals 16 residues. Deletions cut 4 bases from V and 3 bases from J, with 17 bases between. Germline V CDR1 and CDR2: SEHNR, FQNEAQ (reference sequence).

The CDR3 region has the DNA TGTGCCAGCAGTTTGGGGGGTAACTCTGGAAACACCATATATTTT. Amino acid sequence: CASSLGGNSGNTIYF. The chain couples TRBV12-3 or TRBV12-4 to TRBJ1-3, with a tentative D call TRBD1 (5 bases). Between the trimmed V and J ends, which lost 3 bases and 0 bases, there was a span of 9 bases. The CDR3 is 15 residues long.

The chain carries TRBV9 and TRBJ2-7; 7 nucleotides agree with TRBD1. The CDR3 runs to 14 residues. Germline assignment: CDR1 SGDLS and CDR2 YYNGEE. Unmatched junction bases numbered 3, after V lost 0 bases and J lost 3 bases. CDR3 nucleotide sequence: TGTGCCAGCAGCGTAGGACAGGGAGACTACGAGCAGTACTTC. Translation: CASSVGQGDYEQYF.

In its sample, this clonotype was seen a few times. The chain employs TRBV7-9 and TRBJ2-7; D not certain. V shed 1 base and J shed 7 bases, with 8 bases lying between them. The CDR3 is 12 amino acids. The germline gives CDR1 SEHNR, CDR2 FQNEAQ (reference sequence). The DNA for the CDR3 is TGTGCCAGCAGCTTAGTAGGGCAAGAGCAGTACGTC. Its protein is CASSLVGQEQYV.

This chain links TRBV7-2 with TRBJ1-5; TRBD1 aligns across 9 bases. CDR3 length: 13 residues. V shed 6 bases and J 7 bases; nucleotides not matched to a gene: 4. Germline CDR1 SGHTA, CDR2 FQGNSA. CDR3 sequence: CASRQGARQPQHF. The CDR3 nucleotides are TGTGCCAGCAGACAGGGGGCAAGGCAGCCCCAGCATTTT. The entire variable domain, with the rest obtained from reference TRBV7-2 and TRBJ1-5, is as follows: GAGVSQSPSNKVTEKGKDVELRCDPISGHTALYWYRQSLGQGLEFLIYFQGNSAPDKSGLPSDRFSAERTGGSVSTLTIQRTQQEDSAVYLCASRQGARQPQHFGDGTRLSIL.

The rearrangement joins TRBV5-4 to TRBJ2-7, with a tentative D call TRBD1 (5 bases). Deletions cut 0 bases from V and 6 bases from J, with 10 bases between. This CDR3 comprises 13 residues. The germline gives CDR1 SGHNT, CDR2 YYREEE (reference sequence). CDR3 region: CASSLDRSREQYF. CDR3 DNA: TGTGCCAGCAGCTTGGACAGGTCCCGCGAGCAGTACTTC.

V and J are TRBV7-3 and TRBJ1-1; no clear D gene. Germline V gene lookup returns CDR1 SGHTA and CDR2 FQGTGA. This CDR3 is 12 amino acids long. With 2 bases removed from V and 7 bases from J, the gap between germline ends came to 8 bases. In DNA, the CDR3 is TGTGCCAGCAGCTTACAGGAAGGTGAAGCTTTCTTT. Its translation: CASSLQEGEAFF. The full variable domain, rest sourced from reference TRBV7-3 and TRBJ1-1, is GAGVSQTPSNKVTEKGKYVELRCDPISGHTALYWYRQSLGQGPEFLIYFQGTGAADDSGLPNDRFFAVRPEGSVSTLKIQRTERGDSAVYLCASSLQEGEAFFGQGTRLTVV.

The chain is built from TRBV7-2 and TRBJ2-3; D not certain. CDR3 length: 14 residues. V was trimmed by 3 bases and J by 2 bases, leaving 9 bases between them. Germline values: CDR1 SGHTA, CDR2 FQGNSA. CDR3 region: CASSLGYYTDTQYF. CDR3 nucleotide sequence: TGTGCCAGCAGCTTGGGCTACTACACAGATACGCAGTATTTT.

This clonotype appeared a few times. The rearrangement links TRBV3-1 to TRBJ2-1; TRBD2 matches 13 bases. The germline V gene has CDR1 LGHDT and CDR2 YNNKEL (reference sequence). The CDR3 has 16 residues. The junction had 4 bases not matched to a gene; V was cut back by 4 bases and J by 4 bases. CDR3 region: CASSPTTSGGYNEQFF. CDR3 DNA sequence: TGTGCCAGCAGCCCGACGACTAGCGGGGGGTACAATGAGCAGTTCTTC.